This T cell receptor beta chain was sequenced in a study of beta chain features in type 1 diabetes. General study results and limits: TCRB CDR3 length was moderately but significantly reduced in all four CD4+ subsets of Type 1 diabetes patients.

Reverse transcription of all isolated RNA meant that expressed TCRB transcripts were sequenced. TCRdb keeps only in-frame clones here, not all; method: immunoSEQ multiplex PCR. The repertoire holds about 170,000 clones, with roughly 8% as singletons. This clone was picked up many times. Its target is not known. Sequencing was performed on central memory CD4+ T cells from blood. This clonotype was obtained from a man in his late teens or twenties with type 1 diabetes.

CDR3 loop: CASSFGGREETQYF. The CDR3 nucleotides are TGTGCCAGCAGCTTCGGCGGGAGGGAAGAGACCCAGTACTTC. The chain has TRBV11-2 and TRBJ2-5; 9 bases line up with TRBD2. V trimming: 3 bases; J trimming: 3 bases; junction bases outside the gene matches: 2. Germline CDR1 and CDR2: SGHAT and FQNNGV. This CDR3 contains 14 residues.